A single sample gave rise to the 7 T cell receptor beta chains below, sequenced in a study of T-cell memory formation after mild COVID-19. TCRdb independently ran MiXCR on the 5' RACE reads; one entry per CDR3 protein. The table shows 350,000 to 500,000 distinct CDR3 sequences, with around 17% occurring only once. Source material: PBMCs or a T cell subset sorted from them (not recorded which). Receptors were obtained from a young man who had mild COVID-19 (a few samples of this study predate the infection). Cell type and time point are not known.

This clonotype has a handful of counts. V and J are TRBV5-1 and TRBJ2-3; 10 bases are shared with TRBD2. V gave up 4 bases and J gave up 1 base; unmatched junction bases: 6. Germline V gene data show CDR1 as SGHRS and CDR2 as YFSETQ. The CDR3 spans 16 residues. The CDR3 DNA follows: TGCGCCAGCAGCCAAGAGCGGGGGGGCGGCACAGATACGCAGTATTTT. This encodes CASSQERGGGTDTQYF.

The V gene is TRBV9, the J gene TRBJ1-4, with D possibly matching TRBD1 (5 bases). The germline V and J ends were trimmed by 4 bases and 4 bases, with 14 bases remaining between them. This CDR3 is 15 amino acids long. Per germline, CDR1 SGDLS and CDR2 YYNGEE. The CDR3 bases are TGTGCCAGCAGCACCCGAGGACACTTTAATGAAAAACTGTTTTTT. This gives the protein CASSTRGHFNEKLFF.

The genes are TRBV5-1 and TRBJ1-5; D call uncertain. Germline V gives CDR1 SGHRS, CDR2 YFSETQ. The CDR3 runs 13 residues. Trimming left V 1 base short and J 4 bases short, with 6 bases between. The CDR3 bases are TGCGCCAGCAGCTTGTCGGCGAATCAGCCCCAGCATTTT. Its protein product is CASSLSANQPQHF.

The V call is TRBV5-6, the J call TRBJ2-7; 8 bases align to TRBD1. Trimming removed 4 bases from V and 2 bases from J; junction bases left unmatched: 5. The CDR3 is made up of 14 amino acids. CDR1 and CDR2 from the germline V gene are SGHDT and YYEEEE. DNA for the CDR3: TGTGCCAGCAGCGTAAAGGGACAGGCCTACGAGCAGTACTTC. Protein sequence: CASSVKGQAYEQYF.

The chain carries TRBV9 and TRBJ2-5; the match to TRBD2 covers 9 bases. Germline-derived CDR1 and CDR2 are SGDLS and YYNGEE. With V trimmed by 1 base and J by 2 bases, 3 bases remained unmatched. The CDR3 has 15 residues. For the CDR3, the DNA is TGTGCCAGCAGCGTAAGCGGGGGGCCACAAGAGACCCAGTACTTC. Protein: CASSVSGGPQETQYF. Full variable domain (missing parts from reference TRBV9 and TRBJ2-5): DSGVTQTPKHLITATGQRVTLRCSPRSGDLSVYWYQQSLDQGLQFLIQYYNGEERAKGNILERFSAQQFPDLHSELNLSSLELGDSALYFCASSVSGGPQETQYFGPGTRLLVL.

The rearrangement uses TRBV29-1 and TRBJ2-3; 8 positions match TRBD2. V gave up 7 bases and J gave up 3 bases; unmatched junction bases: 9. The length of the CDR3 is 14 residues. Germline V lookup: CDR1 SQVTM, CDR2 ANQGSEA. CDR3 sequence: CSARRGARTDTQYF. The CDR3 DNA follows: TGCAGCGCCAGGCGGGGGGCAAGGACAGATACGCAGTATTTT.

V is TRBV12-3 or TRBV12-4 and J is TRBJ1-2, with 9 bases lining up with TRBD1. The CDR3 is 15 residues long. V shed 11 bases and J 0 bases; nucleotides not matched to a gene: 10. CDR3 region: CARNRGRRANYGYTF. The CDR3 bases are TGTGCCCGAAACAGGGGGCGGAGGGCTAACTATGGCTACACCTTC.